The 12 T cell receptor beta chains given below trace back to one sample, sequenced in a study of blood T cell repertoires in COVID-19. Repertoires were generated with immunoSEQ multiplex PCR, while TCRdb's copy carries only in-frame clones and drops some. The table includes some 390,000 clones, about 88% detected once. The sample consisted of peripheral blood. These receptors all come from a human donor in a cohort sampled during active COVID-19.

The chain links TRBV4-1 to TRBJ1-2; possibly TRBD1 for D (5 bases). The CDR3 consists of 14 residues. The V end was cut by 0 bases, the J end by 7 bases, with 12 bases between. The V gene's germline CDR1 is MGHRA and CDR2 YSYEKL. In DNA form, the CDR3 reads TGCGCCAGCAGCCAAGAGGAAGACAGTGGTGGCTACACCTTC. Translated: CASSQEEDSGGYTF.

This CDR3 reads CASSPDSNTEAFF. As DNA, the CDR3 is TGTGCCAGCAGCCCGGACTCCAACACTGAAGCTTTCTTT. The chain joins TRBV28 to TRBJ1-1; unclear D gene. Looked up from germline, CDR1 is MDHEN and CDR2 is SYDVKM. This CDR3 region has 13 residues. V lost 6 bases to trimming and J lost 2 bases, with 10 bases between them.

The chain combines TRBV5-4 with TRBJ2-2, with D maybe TRBD1 (6 bases). CDR1 is SGHNT and CDR2 is YYREEE in the germline V gene (reference sequence). V shed 3 bases and J shed 5 bases, with 17 bases lying between them. The CDR3 totals 16 residues. The CDR3 is CASSSAGDRATGELFF. The CDR3 region has the DNA TGTGCCAGCAGCTCCGCAGGGGATCGGGCGACCGGGGAGCTGTTTTTT. Variable domain in full (rest from reference TRBV5-4 and TRBJ2-2): ETGVTQSPTHLIKTRGQQVTLRCSSQSGHNTVSWYQQALGQGPQFIFQYYREEENGRGNFPPRFSGLQFPNYSSELNVNALELDDSALYLCASSSAGDRATGELFFGEGSRLTVL.

This clone was seen a few times. The same CDR3 is also encoded by other DNA sequences in this sample. The V and J genes are TRBV19 and TRBJ2-1; 10 nucleotides align to TRBD2. Looked up from germline, CDR1 is LNHDA and CDR2 is SQIVND (reference sequence). Germline trimming cut 1 base from V and 0 bases from J; bases unmatched to any gene: 0. This CDR3 is 16 amino acids long. As DNA, the CDR3 is TGTGCCAGTAGTATAGGACTAGCGGGCTCCTACAATGAGCAGTTCTTC. Translating it yields CASSIGLAGSYNEQFF.

The gene calls are TRBV7-9 and TRBJ2-3, with 7 bases lining up with TRBD2. The ends lost 6 bases at V and 6 bases at J; junction bases unmatched: 18. This CDR3 has 17 residues. From germline, CDR1 is SEHNR and CDR2 FQNEAQ (reference sequence). The chain's CDR3 is CASSPGLWGLTADTQYF. The CDR3 DNA sequence: TGTGCCAGCAGTCCGGGACTATGGGGACTCACGGCGGATACGCAGTATTTT.

The chain links TRBV4-2 to TRBJ2-1; TRBD1 is a possible D gene (5 bases). This CDR3 comprises 15 residues. In germline, CDR1 is LGHNA, CDR2 YNFKEQ. V lost 0 bases and J lost 12, with 18 bases in between. CDR3 nucleotide sequence: TGTGCCAGCAGCCAAGATCCAGGGATGGGGCTCGGGCAGTTCTTC. Amino acids: CASSQDPGMGLGQFF.

This chain connects TRBV18 to TRBJ1-2; tentative D call: TRBD1 (6 bases). Germline CDR1 reads KGHSH; CDR2 reads LQKENI. CDR3 length equals 16 residues. The germline V and J ends were trimmed by 0 bases and 8 bases, with 19 bases remaining between them. The CDR3 DNA reads as TGTGCCAGCTCACCACCTCAATTTACAGGGCCCGTCGGCTACACCTTC. Its translation is CASSPPQFTGPVGYTF. The full variable domain, with the rest looked up from reference TRBV18 and TRBJ1-2, is NAGVMQNPRHLVRRRGQEARLRCSPMKGHSHVYWYRQLPEEGLKFMVYLQKENIIDESGMPKERFSAEFPKEGPSILRIQQVVRGDSAAYFCASSPPQFTGPVGYTFGSGTRLTVV.

The V gene is TRBV11-2, the J gene TRBJ1-2; D possibly corresponds to TRBD1 (6 bases). Trimming shortened V by 0 bases and J by 7 bases, and 15 bases separated the two germline ends. This CDR3 has 15 amino acids. The germline gives CDR1 SGHAT, CDR2 FQNNGV. The CDR3 reads CASSLERLGASGYTF. The CDR3 bases are TGTGCCAGCAGCTTAGAGCGTTTGGGGGCTAGTGGCTACACCTTC.

The chain carries TRBV19 and TRBJ2-7; 10 bases align to TRBD1. CDR3 length equals 16 residues. Germline V gives CDR1 LNHDA, CDR2 SQIVND (reference sequence). The J segment lost 6 bases and the V segment lost 4 bases, leaving 12 bases of the junction unmatched. CDR3 in amino acids: CASSTGETGGWTEQYF. CDR3 sequence (DNA): TGTGCCAGTAGTACGGGGGAGACAGGGGGCTGGACCGAGCAGTACTTC.

This clone was found once. The chain joins TRBV19 to TRBJ2-4; D is possibly TRBD1 (5 bases). V was cut by 5 bases and J by 0 bases, with 17 bases left in between. The CDR3 loop spans 17 amino acids. Germline assignment: CDR1 LNHDA and CDR2 SQIVND (reference sequence). The CDR3 reads CASSDPLRTLAKNIQYF. CDR3 nucleotide sequence: TGTGCCAGTAGTGACCCCCTCAGGACATTAGCCAAAAACATTCAGTACTTC. The full variable domain, with the rest looked up from reference TRBV19 and TRBJ2-4, is DGGITQSPKYLFRKEGQNVTLSCEQNLNHDAMYWYRQDPGQGLRLIYYSQIVNDFQKGDIAEGYSVSREKKESFPLTVTSAQKNPTAFYLCASSDPLRTLAKNIQYFGAGTRLSVL.

The chain employs TRBV7-2 and TRBJ2-2; perhaps TRBD2 as D (6 bases). The germline V gene has CDR1 SGHTA and CDR2 FQGNSA. CDR3 size: 14 residues. V lost 5 bases, J lost 2 bases, and 9 bases lay in between. The CDR3 loop is CASSQTRNTGELFF. The CDR3 region has the DNA TGTGCCAGCAGCCAGACTAGAAACACCGGGGAGCTGTTTTTT.

This chain links TRBV30 with TRBJ2-1; 7 positions match TRBD2. The CDR3 contains 14 residues. Germline trimming cut 4 bases from V and 13 bases from J; bases unmatched to any gene: 16. Germline CDR1 GTSNPN, CDR2 SVGIG (reference sequence). The CDR3 spells CAWNDRGGSLGQFF. The CDR3 DNA is TGTGCCTGGAATGATCGCGGGGGAAGTTTGGGACAGTTCTTC.